Sequencing of this TCR beta chain was carried out in a study of cytomegalovirus exposure and HLA in healthy donors. PCR amplification relied on 60 Vbeta primers (plus 13 Jbeta primers). Sequencing used immunoSEQ multiplex PCR; TCRdb keeps in-frame clones, though not all of them. The sample gives some 180,000 clones, approximately 80% of which show up once; roughly 1.5% is in the top ten. The V gene's germline CDR1 is SGHTA and CDR2 FQGNSA. V shed 5 bases and J 7 bases; nucleotides not matched to a gene: 9. The length of the CDR3 is 14 residues. In regard to this clone: The antigen remains unidentified.

Findings and limits, study-wide: Immune exposure was documented only through CMV serostatus. As a later analysis showed, a missense DCLRE1C variant was linked to trimming of TCR beta V- and J-genes.

The TCR originated in a woman under 30 in good health and CMV-seronegative. V and J are TRBV7-2 and TRBJ2-5; TRBD1 matches at 8 bases. Material: PBMCs. DNA for the CDR3: TGTGCCAGCAGCAATACCCCCGGACAGGGGACCCAGTACTTC. It codes for CASSNTPGQGTQYF.